Shown below are 14 T cell receptor beta chains from a single sample sequenced in a study of T cells expressing NK-cell markers. Reprocessing the 5' RACE reads, TCRdb reports a single entry for every CDR3 protein and omits DNA. This sample lists about 430,000 distinct CDR3 sequences; its ten largest clones have approximately 1.5%. The source material was blood T cells: a sorted CD56 or NKG2C T cell subset, CD4+ or CD8+ T cells, or bulk PBMC T cells (not recorded which). The source is a woman in her 50s in good health.

The rearrangement links TRBV5-5 to TRBJ1-1; the D call from TCRdb, TRBD1, cannot be confirmed without DNA. CDR1 is SGHKS and CDR2 is YYEKEE in the germline V gene (reference sequence). This CDR3 is 13 amino acids long. The CDR3 protein is CASEQGTNTEAFF.

V usage is TRBV28 and J usage is TRBJ1-5; TCRdb's D call of TRBD1 is untestable without DNA. This CDR3 has 14 amino acids. The V gene's germline CDR1 is MDHEN and CDR2 SYDVKM. This CDR3 is CASTPGGWRQPQHF.

The J gene is TRBJ2-1, the V gene TRBV4-1; as DNA is missing, the TRBD2 call by TCRdb cannot be tested. CDR1 and CDR2 from the germline V gene are MGHRA and YSYEKL. This CDR3 spans 18 amino acids. The CDR3 spells CASSQGSLAGGRGNEQFF.

The rearrangement links TRBV27 to TRBJ2-5; TCRdb's D call of TRBD2 is untestable without DNA. This CDR3 spans 15 amino acids. Germline V CDR1 and CDR2: MNHEY, SMNVEV (reference sequence). The CDR3 here is CASANWASGKETQYF.

The J gene is TRBJ1-3, the V gene TRBV7-9. The CDR3 has 13 residues. Germline V lookup: CDR1 SEHNR, CDR2 FQNEAQ (reference sequence). CDR3 sequence: CASIQGYGNTIYF.

The V gene is TRBV7-7, the J gene TRBJ1-4; TCRdb's assignment of TRBD1 cannot be checked, as there is no DNA. The CDR3 sequence is 15 residues long. Germline V gene data show CDR1 as SSHAT and CDR2 as FNYEAQ (reference sequence). This CDR3 reads CASSPGGKANEKLFF. The full variable domain, rest sourced from reference TRBV7-7 and TRBJ1-4, is GAGVSQSPRYKVTKRGQDVTLRCDPISSHATLYWYQQALGQGPEFLTYFNYEAQPDKSGLPSDRFSAERPEGSISTLTIQRTEQRDSAMYRCASSPGGKANEKLFFGSGTQLSVL.

The V and J genes are TRBV3-1 and TRBJ2-3; TCRdb lists TRBD2, though no DNA is available to test this call. From germline, CDR1 is LGHDT and CDR2 YNNKEL (reference sequence). This CDR3 contains 18 residues. This CDR3 reads CASSQDPVAGGRSDTQYF.

The rearrangement links TRBV15 to TRBJ1-4. This CDR3 spans 16 amino acids. Germline lookup yields CDR1 LNHNV and CDR2 YYDKDF (reference sequence). The CDR3 loop is CATSRDLGGSGEKLFF. Supplemented by reference TRBV15 and TRBJ1-4, the full variable domain reads DAMVIQNPRYQVTQFGKPVTLSCSQTLNHNVMYWYQQKSSQAPKLLFHYYDKDFNNEADTPDNFQSRRPNTSFCFLDIRSPGLGDTAMYLCATSRDLGGSGEKLFFGSGTQLSVL.

The V and J genes are TRBV6-5 and TRBJ1-5. CDR3 length equals 18 residues. CDR1 is MNHEY, CDR2 SVGAGI, per germline. The CDR3 is CASSARGLRAQSNQPQHF.

This chain joins TRBV12-3 or TRBV12-4 and TRBJ1-3. The CDR3 extends over 15 amino acids. The CDR3 protein is CASSSLRQARNTIYF.

The V call is TRBV9, the J call TRBJ2-4. The CDR3 runs 15 residues. CDR1 and CDR2 from the germline V gene are SGDLS and YYNGEE. CDR3 sequence: CASSADLRTKNIQYF.

The genes are TRBV29-1 and TRBJ1-1. The CDR3 has 12 amino acids. Per the germline V gene, CDR1 is SQVTM and CDR2 is ANQGSEA. This CDR3 is CSVGGTAYEAFF. The full variable domain, with the rest looked up from reference TRBV29-1 and TRBJ1-1, is SAVISQKPSRDICQRGTSLTIQCQVDSQVTMMFWYRQQPGQSLTLIATANQGSEATYESGFVIDKFPISRPNLTFSTLTVSNMSPEDSSIYLCSVGGTAYEAFFGQGTRLTVV.

The rearrangement links TRBV18 to TRBJ1-5. The length of the CDR3 is 16 residues. Germline lookup yields CDR1 KGHSH and CDR2 LQKENI. CDR3 sequence reads: CASSRDGHSSNQPQHF.

V usage is TRBV5-1 and J usage is TRBJ2-4. The germline V gene encodes CDR1 SGHRS and CDR2 YFSETQ. This CDR3 has 13 amino acids. The CDR3 loop is CASSLNADDIQYF.